This TCR beta chain was sequenced during a study of T cell clonality in common variable immunodeficiency (dated by TCRdb to about 2015). The paper as a whole reports these results and caveats: Fewer TCRbeta clones were shared among CVID subjects than among healthy controls (p < 0.0001). Correlations between repertoire features and clinical complications were limited by patient heterogeneity within the CVID cohort. CVID TCRbeta sequences were reported to have fewer deletions and N-nucleotide insertions and to lack highly modified clones with 13 or more V deletions. Compared with healthy controls, CVID subjects showed increased TCRbeta clonality (t-test p = 0.018), a feature most characteristic of about a third of subjects. Despite equal DNA input, controls averaged roughly 80,000 unique sequences per sample versus 30,000 to 40,000 in CVID samples. It was noted by the authors that sequencing of the repertoires of T cell subpopulations would be needed to clarify the cause of the increased clonality in CVID.

For sequencing input, CVID and control samples contributed equivalent amounts of genomic DNA. For every sample, a 60 bp segment covering the rearranged TCRbeta CDR3 region was amplified and then sequenced. TCRbeta amplification used the immunoSEQ assay, a bias-corrected multiplex PCR with high-throughput sequencing. The paper's processing steps were these. Every unique nucleotide sequence counted as a clone and was annotated with V, D and J genes, copy number and frequency. Sequences were labeled productive if in frame, and non-productive if out of frame or containing stop codons. Clonality was calculated from Shannon's entropy as previously described. The predicted amino acid sequences of productive clones were used to derive mean CDR3 Kyte-Doolittle hydropathy. Hierarchical clustering of scaled V gene usage was performed with the R hclust function using Manhattan distance and complete linkage. Clone sharing by CDR3 amino acid sequence was assessed by resampling 12 repertoires per group over 100 rounds. Repertoires were searched for roughly 63 published EBV-specific and approximately 240 published CMV-specific TCRbeta sequences. Analysis left out a couple of CVID samples that produced under 10,000 sequences, so 35 to 50 CVID repertoires remained. TCRdb provides this immuneACCESS table in a form limited to in-frame rearrangements. Some clones are lacking; in checked studies, under half of them reflect an unresolved V gene, and why the rest are absent is not known. The DNA gave D and trimming, while V, J and clone size come from that table. This sample shows more than 55,000 clones, and none of them turns up only once. Together, the top ten hold 1.5% to 2% of the sample.

This clone was counted many times. What this receptor recognizes is not known. The read comes to an end 3 residues before the CDR3 does, leaving the germline J gene to fill in the end. The junction shows trimming of 0 bases on V and 5 bases on J, plus 14 bases between the germline ends. From the cysteine through the phenylalanine, the CDR3 covers 15 amino acids. Shown are 36 bases from within the CDR3, in frame from base 1. The germline V gene specifies SGHRS as CDR1 and YFSETQ as CDR2. Most CVID patients and most healthy controls were of Caucasian heritage. Heparinized peripheral whole blood samples of about 5 to 8.5 ml were obtained from each donor. TCRbeta CDR3 repertoires were sequenced from genomic DNA of adults with common variable immune deficiency (CVID) and healthy adult controls. There were some 22 healthy adult volunteers in the control group (12 female and some ten male), ranging in age from about 23 to 75 years, with a mean age of around 31. Diluted blood was subjected to density centrifugation over Hypaque 1077 or Ficoll-Paque for isolation of peripheral blood mononuclear cells. Genomic DNA was extracted from unsorted mononuclear cells by Qiagen column purification or by a centrifugation-based method.

The receptor comes from a person between 18 and 75 years old in good health. Sequenced material: peripheral blood mononuclear cells. The sequence links TRBV5-1 to TRBJ2-5; the D region possibly corresponds to TRBD2 (8 bases align). The CDR3 protein is CASSLGLATGETQYF. CDR3 DNA (partial): TGCGCCAGCAGCTTGGGACTAGCGACAGGGGAGACC.